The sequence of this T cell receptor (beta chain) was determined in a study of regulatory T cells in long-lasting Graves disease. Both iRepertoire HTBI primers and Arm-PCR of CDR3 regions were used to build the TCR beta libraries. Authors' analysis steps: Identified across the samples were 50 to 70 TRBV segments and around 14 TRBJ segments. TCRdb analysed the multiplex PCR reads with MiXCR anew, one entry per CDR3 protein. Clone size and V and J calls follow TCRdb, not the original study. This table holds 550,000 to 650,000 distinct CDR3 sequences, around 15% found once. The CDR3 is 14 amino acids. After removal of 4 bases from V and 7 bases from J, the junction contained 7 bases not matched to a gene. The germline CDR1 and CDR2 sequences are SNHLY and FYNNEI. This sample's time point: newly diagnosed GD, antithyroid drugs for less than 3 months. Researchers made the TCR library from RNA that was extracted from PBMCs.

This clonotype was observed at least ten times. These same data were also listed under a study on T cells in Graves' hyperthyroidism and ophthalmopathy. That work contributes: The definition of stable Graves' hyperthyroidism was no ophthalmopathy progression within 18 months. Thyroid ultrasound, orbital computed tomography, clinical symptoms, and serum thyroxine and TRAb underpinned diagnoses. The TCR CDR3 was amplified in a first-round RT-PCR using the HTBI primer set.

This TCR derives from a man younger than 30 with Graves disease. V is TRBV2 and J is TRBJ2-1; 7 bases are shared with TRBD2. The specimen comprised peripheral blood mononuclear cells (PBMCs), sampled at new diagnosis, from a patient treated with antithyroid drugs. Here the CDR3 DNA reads TGTGCCAGCAGTGGTGCGGGAGCGGTGAATGAGCAGTTCTTC. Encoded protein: CASSGAGAVNEQFF.